Sequencing of this T cell receptor (beta chain) was carried out in a study of blood T cell repertoires in COVID-19. Overall study: Donors in the United States, Italy and Spain gave samples during acute or convalescent COVID-19. From T cells, B-cell-depleted T cells, or PBMCs came the material, which was cDNA or gDNA.

Source study methods: From reference gene primer amplification, estimates of nucleated cell counts were derived. Assay used: immunoSEQ multiplex PCR; TCRdb lists only in-frame clones, some missing. V and J calls and clone size are as listed in that table; D and trimming were resolved from the DNA. The top ten clones hold around 0.72% of a sample with around 230,000 clones, less than 90% of them seen once. CDR1 and CDR2 (germline): KGHDR, SFDVKD. V was pared by 9 bases and J by 3 bases, with 18 bases between. CDR3 length equals 15 residues. This TCR was sampled from a man aged 35 to 55 with acute or convalescent COVID-19. Sequenced sample: peripheral blood. The chain couples TRBV24-1 to TRBJ2-3; D is unclear. CDR3 DNA: TGTGCCACCCGCGAGCGTGGTAGTTTAACAGATACGCAGTATTTT. It encodes CATRERGSLTDTQYF.